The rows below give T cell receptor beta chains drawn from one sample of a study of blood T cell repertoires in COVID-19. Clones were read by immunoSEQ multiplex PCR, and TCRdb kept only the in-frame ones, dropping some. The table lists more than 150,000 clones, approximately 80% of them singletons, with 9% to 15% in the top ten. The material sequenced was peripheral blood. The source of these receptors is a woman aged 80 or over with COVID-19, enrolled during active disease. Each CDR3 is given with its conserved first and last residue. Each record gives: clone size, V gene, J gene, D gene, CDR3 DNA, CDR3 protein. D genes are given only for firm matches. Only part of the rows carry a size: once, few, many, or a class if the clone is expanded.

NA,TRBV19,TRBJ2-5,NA,TGTGCCAGTAGTCCGAGACAGACGTACCAAGAGACCCAGTACTTC,CASSPRQTYQETQYF
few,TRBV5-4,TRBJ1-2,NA,TGTGCCAGCAGCCAGGGCGATTATGGCTACACCTTC,CASSQGDYGYTF
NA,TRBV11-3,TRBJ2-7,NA,TGTGCCAGCAGCGGTCCCGCGGACGAGCAGTACTTC,CASSGPADEQYF
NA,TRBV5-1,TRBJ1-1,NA,TGCGCCAGCAGCGCACAAAGGGGGAACACTGAAGCTTTCTTT,CASSAQRGNTEAFF
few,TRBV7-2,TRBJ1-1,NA,TGTGCCAGCAGCTTTGGACAGAGCACTGAAGCTTTCTTT,CASSFGQSTEAFF
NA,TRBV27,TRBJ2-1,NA,TGTGCCAGCAGTTTATTCGGGGGGCTAGGTGGGGATGAGCAGTTCTTC,CASSLFGGLGGDEQFF
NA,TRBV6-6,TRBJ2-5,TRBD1,TGTGCCAGCAGTACCCCGGACAGGGGGGAAGAGACCCAGTACTTC,CASSTPDRGEETQYF
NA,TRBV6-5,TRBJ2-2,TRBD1,TGTGCCAGCAGGCACAGGGGGGAGGGGGAGCTGTTTTTT,CASRHRGEGELFF
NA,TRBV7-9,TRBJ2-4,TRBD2,TGTGCCAGCAGCTTGGGACTAGCGGGAGTACAGGGCATTCAGTACTTC,CASSLGLAGVQGIQYF
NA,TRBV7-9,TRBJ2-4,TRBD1,TGTGCCAGCAGCTCAGGACAGGGCAAGGACATTCAGTACTTC,CASSSGQGKDIQYF
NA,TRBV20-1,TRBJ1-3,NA,TGCAGTGCTAGTCCTTGGGGCATAAGAAACACCATATATTTT,CSASPWGIRNTIYF
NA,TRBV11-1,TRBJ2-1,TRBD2,TGTGCCAGCAGCAGAGCACTAGCGGGGTCGAGCAATGAGCAGTTCTTC,CASSRALAGSSNEQFF
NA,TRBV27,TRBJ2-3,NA,TGTGCCAGCAGTCCCCCCGGGAGATATACGCAGTATTTT,CASSPPGRYTQYF
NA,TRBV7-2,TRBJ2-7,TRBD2,TGTGCCAGCAGCTTAGCGCCGACTAGCGCGAACTCCTACGAGCAGTACTTC,CASSLAPTSANSYEQYF
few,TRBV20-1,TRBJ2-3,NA,TGCAGTGCCTCCTCCTTAAATACGCAGTATTTT,CSASSLNTQYF
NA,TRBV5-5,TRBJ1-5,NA,TGTGCCAGCAGCCTCGCCCCGGTGGATCAGCCCCAGCATTTT,CASSLAPVDQPQHF
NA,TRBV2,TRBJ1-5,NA,TGTGCCAGCAGTGATTCTAGGCATCAGCCCCAGCATTTT,CASSDSRHQPQHF